Listed here is a single T cell receptor beta chain. This entry comes from a study of regulatory T cells in long-lasting Graves disease. The sample's time point: newly diagnosed GD, antithyroid drugs for less than 3 months. PBMC-derived RNA was used for the TCR library. Per germline, CDR1 SGHRS and CDR2 YFSETQ. J gave up 5 bases and V 4 bases, and 6 bases lay outside the gene matches. The length of the CDR3 is 14 residues. Assembly of TCR beta libraries relied on iRepertoire HTBI primers together with Arm-PCR of CDR3 regions. MiXCR, applied by TCRdb to the multiplex PCR reads, yields one record per CDR3 protein. This table has 400,000 to 500,000 distinct CDR3 sequences, under 15% appearing once. The same data also went into a second study, on T cells in Graves' hyperthyroidism and ophthalmopathy.

This TCR was recovered from a woman aged 30 to 39 with Graves disease. Sample: peripheral blood mononuclear cells (PBMCs), taken at new diagnosis, from a patient treated with antithyroid drugs. V gene TRBV5-1 combines with J gene TRBJ1-2, with 9 bases identical to TRBD1. The CDR3 DNA reads as TGCGCCAGCAGCCCTACAGGGGGCAGGTATGGCTACACCTTC. Translated, it gives CASSPTGGRYGYTF. Complete variable domain (other parts from reference TRBV5-1 and TRBJ1-2): KAGVTQTPRYLIKTRGQQVTLSCSPISGHRSVSWYQQTPGQGLQFLFEYFSETQRNKGNFPGRFSGRQFSNSRSEMNVSTLELGDSALYLCASSPTGGRYGYTFGSGTRLTVV.